Below are 18 T cell receptor beta chains sequenced from a single sample in a study of cytomegalovirus exposure and HLA in healthy donors. The PCR had 60 Vbeta and 13 Jbeta primers. Using immunoSEQ multiplex PCR, the repertoire was profiled, and TCRdb retains in-frame clones only, with some absent. The sample has roughly 49,000 clones; 77% are singletons. The sequencing input was PBMCs. The origin of the receptors is a middle-aged woman in good health and CMV-seropositive.

This chain connects TRBV6-1 to TRBJ1-2, with 8 bases lining up with TRBD1. V lost 4 bases to trimming and J lost 3 bases; unmatched junction nucleotides: 4. The CDR3 sequence is 14 residues long. In germline, CDR1 is MNHNS, CDR2 SASEGT. The DNA of the CDR3 is TGTGCCAGCAGTGTGGAGACAGGGGACTATGGCTACACCTTC. It translates to CASSVETGDYGYTF.

V usage is TRBV7-2 and J usage is TRBJ2-7; the D is unclear. Trimming removed 6 bases at V and 5 bases at J, with 11 bases between. The CDR3 loop spans 12 amino acids. Germline CDR1 is SGHTA and CDR2 is FQGNSA. The CDR3 is CASSPFFNEQYF. The CDR3 DNA reads TGTGCCAGCAGTCCCTTTTTTAACGAGCAGTACTTC. The full variable domain, in which reference TRBV7-2 and TRBJ2-7 provide the parts outside the CDR3, is GAGVSQSPSNKVTEKGKDVELRCDPISGHTALYWYRQSLGQGLEFLIYFQGNSAPDKSGLPSDRFSAERTGGSVSTLTIQRTQQEDSAVYLCASSPFFNEQYFGPGTRLTVT.

V usage is TRBV12-5 and J usage is TRBJ2-7; 9 bases line up with TRBD2. Unmatched junction bases numbered 3, after V lost 1 base and J lost 2 bases. Per germline, CDR1 LGHNT and CDR2 FRNRAP. This CDR3 is 15 amino acids long. The CDR3 DNA reads TGTGCTAGTGGTTTGGCTCTAGCGGGGCCCTACGAGCAGTACTTC. Its translation is CASGLALAGPYEQYF.

V gene TRBV5-1 combines with J gene TRBJ1-1; D is unresolved. CDR1 is SGHRS and CDR2 is YFSETQ in the germline V gene. This CDR3 has 16 amino acids. Trimming stripped 0 bases from V and 0 bases from J, with 12 bases between. The CDR3 coding sequence is TGCGCCAGCAGCTTGGGTCTGGGAGGGATGAACACTGAAGCTTTCTTT. It yields the protein CASSLGLGGMNTEAFF.

The V gene is TRBV6-4, the J gene TRBJ2-3; D gene uncertain. The germline V gene has CDR1 MRHNA and CDR2 SNTAGT. Trimming left V 2 bases short and J 4 bases short, with 10 bases between. This CDR3 region has 14 residues. The CDR3 DNA follows: TGTGCCAGCAGTGACCGATTAGAGTCAGATACGCAGTATTTT. This codes for CASSDRLESDTQYF.

The chain recombines TRBV19 with TRBJ1-1, with TRBD1 matching 9 bases. Trimming removed 5 bases from V and 1 base from J; junction bases left unmatched: 2. CDR3 length equals 14 residues. The germline V gene has CDR1 LNHDA and CDR2 SQIVND (reference sequence). CDR3 nucleotide sequence: TGTGCCAGTAGTCCGGGACAGGGGAACACTGAAGCTTTCTTT. Translated: CASSPGQGNTEAFF.

This chain connects TRBV10-3 to TRBJ2-5; 11 positions match TRBD2. Germline V gene data show CDR1 as ENHRY and CDR2 as SYGVKD. The V and J ends lost 6 bases and 0 bases, in that order; junction bases with no gene match: 6. The CDR3 is 16 amino acids. CDR3 DNA: TGTGCCATCAGAGGTCCTAGCGGGGGGCACCAAGAGACCCAGTACTTC. As protein: CAIRGPSGGHQETQYF.

J is TRBJ1-5 and V is TRBV28, with a tentative D call TRBD1 (5 bases). CDR3 length: 15 amino acids. CDR1 and CDR2 (germline): MDHEN, SYDVKM. Trimming took off 3 bases at V and 2 bases at J, with 11 bases between the two ends. The CDR3 sequence is CASSFEQAGNQPQHF. The CDR3 DNA reads as TGTGCCAGCAGTTTCGAACAGGCCGGCAATCAGCCCCAGCATTTT.

This rearrangement joins TRBV11-2 to TRBJ1-1, with D tentatively TRBD1 (5 bases). Germline values: CDR1 SGHAT, CDR2 FQNNGV. V was cut by 8 bases and J by 5 bases, with 9 bases left in between. The CDR3 spans 11 residues. The CDR3 here is CASGAWTEAFF. The CDR3 nucleotides are TGTGCCAGCGGGGCCTGGACTGAAGCTTTCTTT.

This clone was seen a few times. This chain joins TRBV15 and TRBJ1-4; TRBD1 is a possible D gene (5 bases). V dropped 3 bases and J dropped 8 bases, with 13 bases sitting between them. The CDR3 covers 14 residues. Germline V CDR1 and CDR2: LNHNV, YYDKDF (reference sequence). DNA for the CDR3: TGTGCCACCAGCAGGGGGACGGGGGGGGAAAAACTGTTTTTT. Protein product: CATSRGTGGEKLFF.

The CDR3 bases are TGTGCCAGCAGCTTAGGGACCCCCGGGGCGGGGGGATATTTCTTT. This sequence encodes CASSLGTPGAGGYFF. The chain carries TRBV7-6 and TRBJ1-1, with a tentative D call TRBD1 (5 bases). The CDR3 covers 15 residues. V lost 1 base and J 13 bases, leaving 22 bases between the germline ends. Germline values: CDR1 SGHVS, CDR2 FNYEAQ.

The chain combines TRBV29-1 with TRBJ2-7; 7 bases line up with TRBD2. The germline V gene has CDR1 SQVTM and CDR2 ANQGSEA. This CDR3 is 14 amino acids long. V gave up 4 bases and J gave up 0 bases; unmatched junction bases: 6. CDR3 in amino acids: CSVVLGGNSYEQYF. The CDR3 DNA follows: TGCAGCGTTGTTCTGGGAGGGAACTCCTACGAGCAGTACTTC.

The gene calls are TRBV11-2 and TRBJ1-2; TRBD1 matches 7 bases. CDR1 and CDR2 from the germline V gene are SGHAT and FQNNGV. The junction had 6 bases not matched to a gene; V was cut back by 5 bases and J by 6 bases. This CDR3 spans 13 amino acids. CDR3 in amino acids: CASSHGTVNGYTF. Here the CDR3 DNA reads TGTGCCAGCAGCCACGGGACAGTCAATGGCTACACCTTC.

The chain couples TRBV6-1 to TRBJ2-4, with TRBD1 matching over 7 bases. From germline, CDR1 is MNHNS and CDR2 SASEGT. Trimming took 6 bases from V and 0 from J; bases not matched to a gene: 5. This CDR3 contains 15 residues. CDR3 residues: CASRTGQGAKNIQYF. The CDR3 DNA is TGTGCCAGCAGGACAGGGCAGGGAGCCAAAAACATTCAGTACTTC.

The chain combines TRBV5-6 with TRBJ1-6, with D possibly TRBD1 on 6 matching bases. This CDR3 region has 16 residues. Looked up from germline, CDR1 is SGHDT and CDR2 is YYEEEE. V lost 4 bases and J lost 6, with 17 bases in between. CDR3 sequence (DNA): TGTGCCAGCAGCCGGACCGGCCAGGGGACTAATTCACCCCTCCACTTT. Its protein product is CASSRTGQGTNSPLHF.

This chain connects TRBV6-6 to TRBJ1-1; D is perhaps TRBD1 (5 bases). CDR3 size: 13 residues. V was clipped by 3 bases and J by 4 bases, with 9 bases between them. Looked up from germline, CDR1 is MNHNY and CDR2 is SVGAGI (reference sequence). The CDR3 sequence: CASSYFGGTEAFF. The CDR3 nucleotides read TGTGCCAGCAGTTATTTCGGGGGCACTGAAGCTTTCTTT.

In its sample, this clone was seen a few times. The chain couples TRBV5-1 to TRBJ2-7; TRBD1 matches at 7 bases. Per the germline V gene, CDR1 is SGHRS and CDR2 is YFSETQ. This CDR3 is built from 13 residues. V trimming: 4 bases; J trimming: 4 bases; junction bases outside the gene matches: 5. The CDR3 reads CASSNRDRYEQYF. The CDR3, as DNA: TGCGCCAGCAGCAACCGGGACAGATACGAGCAGTACTTC.

The chain is built from TRBV28 and TRBJ1-1, with TRBD1 identical over 7 bases. Germline CDR1 and CDR2: MDHEN and SYDVKM. This CDR3 has 13 residues. The V gene end was trimmed by 6 bases and the J gene end by 4 bases; junction bases not matched to a gene: 5. The CDR3 region is CASRPQGLTEAFF. Here the CDR3 DNA reads TGTGCCAGCAGGCCACAGGGGCTCACTGAAGCTTTCTTT.